The rows below give T cell receptor beta chains drawn from one sample of a study of human T cells and chemical hapten exposure. MiXCR was run by TCRdb on the RACE reads, yielding one entry per CDR3 protein. The table lists under 300,000 distinct CDR3 sequences, about 9% of them singletons. The material was whole blood, obtained in connection with sensitization to the hapten diphenylcyclopropenone (DPC). The source of these receptors is a middle-aged woman with alopecia areata. Some clones in this sample may be carry-over from other donors' samples. The CDR3 runs from the conserved cysteine through the conserved F or W. Each record gives: J gene, V gene, clone size, D gene, CDR3 DNA, CDR3 protein. D genes are given only for firm matches. A clone size is listed for some rows: how often the clone was seen (once, few, many), or a class if it is expanded.

TRBJ1-1 TRBV7-9 NA NA TGTGCCAGCAGTCCCCCCTTGCGGGGATCTGAAGCTTTCTTT CASSPPLRGSEAFF
TRBJ2-7 TRBV7-9 few NA TGTGCCAGCAGCTTAACATCCGGGACCGCGCTGTACGAGCAGTACTTC CASSLTSGTALYEQYF
TRBJ1-4 TRBV15 few NA TGTGTCACCCGCAGAGGGGGAACTAATGAAAAACTGTTTTTT CVTRRGGTNEKLFF
TRBJ1-4 TRBV7-8 NA NA TGTGCCAGCACCTACTGGGGGTCTGAAAAACTGTTTTTT CASTYWGSEKLFF
TRBJ2-1 TRBV7-9 NA TRBD2 TGTGCCAGCAGCCCCTTTAGCGGGCGCTCCTACAATGAGCAGTTCTTC CASSPFSGRSYNEQFF
TRBJ2-7 TRBV4-1 few NA TGCGCCAGCAGCCAAGACCGGATACCAGGGGAGCAGTACTTC CASSQDRIPGEQYF
TRBJ2-3 TRBV3-1 NA TRBD2 TGTGCCAGCAGCCAAGGAGAGCGGGAGATAGATACGCAGTATTTT CASSQGEREIDTQYF
TRBJ2-4 TRBV7-2 NA NA TGTGCCAGCAGCTCATACGACATTCAGTACTTC CASSSYDIQYF
TRBJ2-1 TRBV29-1 few NA TGCAGCGTTGGGGGGGCTAGCGGAGCCCATGAGCAGTTCTTC CSVGGASGAHEQFF
TRBJ1-3 TRBV25-1 few NA TGTGCCAGCAGCTACACACCGGGTGCAGGAGCCTCTGGAAACACCATATATTTT CASSYTPGAGASGNTIYF
TRBJ2-2 TRBV12-3/TRBV12-4 few NA TGTGCCAGCAGTCTCCGACAGGCGAACACCGGGGAGCTGTTTTTT CASSLRQANTGELFF
TRBJ2-2 TRBV7-3 NA NA TGTGCCAGCAGCTTATATCCGGGACCCAACACCGGGGAGCTGTTTTTT CASSLYPGPNTGELFF
TRBJ1-2 TRBV10-3 NA NA TGTGCCATCAGTGAAATCGCGGTAAACTATGGCTACACCTTC CAISEIAVNYGYTF
TRBJ1-1 TRBV7-9 few NA TGTGCCAGCAGCTTGACGAGGGGCACCCCAATGAACACTGAAGCTTTCTTT CASSLTRGTPMNTEAFF
TRBJ1-5 TRBV19 NA TRBD1 TGTGCCACGAGGACAGGGTGGGATTTCCAGCCCCAGCATTTT CATRTGWDFQPQHF
TRBJ2-5 TRBV7-9 NA NA TGTGCCAGCACCCGGACCGAGGGGGAGACCCAGTACTTC CASTRTEGETQYF
TRBJ2-7 TRBV6-5 NA TRBD2 TGTGCCAGCAGTTACTTGGGGAGGGCTACCTACGAGCAGTACTTC CASSYLGRATYEQYF
TRBJ1-1 TRBV6-1 few NA TGTGCCAGCAGGGGAGTAGAAACGAACATGGGGTACACTGAAGCTTTCTTT CASRGVETNMGYTEAFF
TRBJ2-3 TRBV29-1 NA NA TGCAGCGTGGACGATGACAGACGCACAGATACGCAGTATTTT CSVDDDRRTDTQYF
TRBJ1-4 TRBV12-3/TRBV12-4 NA TRBD1 TGTGCCAGCACCCTTGGGGGACAGGGTAGTGAAAAACTGTTTTTT CASTLGGQGSEKLFF
TRBJ2-5 TRBV7-8 few NA TGTGCCAGCAGCTTAGAACGGGGCCGACAGGGACTAGAGACCCAGTACTTC CASSLERGRQGLETQYF
TRBJ2-7 TRBV4-3 many NA TGCGCCAGCAGCCCCAGGGGAGGGGGCGTAAATAAGGGCGACGAGCAGTACTTC CASSPRGGGVNKGDEQYF
TRBJ2-1 TRBV6-6 NA TRBD1 TGTGCCAGCAGTTACTCGATACCTGGGACAGGAAATGAGCAGTTCTTC CASSYSIPGTGNEQFF
TRBJ2-7 TRBV28 NA NA TGTGCCAGCAGTAGCCCCCGACAGTACCTTTCCTACGAGCAGTACTTC CASSSPRQYLSYEQYF
TRBJ1-2 TRBV6-2/TRBV6-3 many NA TGTGCCAGCAGTGGTCTGTATGGCTACACCTTC CASSGLYGYTF
TRBJ1-2 TRBV7-9 NA NA TGTGCCAGCAGCTTAAGTCCAGGGGATGGCTACACCTTC CASSLSPGDGYTF
TRBJ2-7 TRBV15 NA NA TGTGCCACCAGCACAGGGTCCCGCGGGGAGCAGTACTTC CATSTGSRGEQYF
TRBJ2-1 TRBV29-1 NA TRBD2 TGCAGCGTTGGTCCAGCGGGGGGCTATGAGCAGTTCTTC CSVGPAGGYEQFF
TRBJ1-1 TRBV24-1 few NA TGTGCCACCAGTGCCGCAGGGGCTCTTGTCACTGAAGCTTTCTTT CATSAAGALVTEAFF
TRBJ2-3 TRBV7-2 NA NA TGTGCCAGCAGCCCGGACAGATACACAGATACGCAGTATTTT CASSPDRYTDTQYF
TRBJ2-5 TRBV29-1 NA NA TGCAGCGTTGCGTGGGAGACCCAGTACTTC CSVAWETQYF
TRBJ2-7 TRBV28 NA NA TGTGCCAGCAGTCTATTCGATTCCGGGACCTACGAGCAGTACTTC CASSLFDSGTYEQYF
TRBJ2-7 TRBV20-1 few TRBD2 TGCAGTGCTAGAGATCCGGCTAGCGGATTGAACTCCTACGAGCAGTACTTC CSARDPASGLNSYEQYF
TRBJ2-1 TRBV7-2 NA NA TGTGCCAGCAGCTTATGGGCGGGACTCTACAATGAGCAGTTCTTC CASSLWAGLYNEQFF
TRBJ2-1 TRBV6-1 many NA TGTGCCAGCAGTGAAATGGCGGGGCCCTACAATGAGCAGTTCTTC CASSEMAGPYNEQFF
TRBJ2-3 TRBV11-2 many NA TGTGCCAGCAGCTCGCAAGTAGCGGCTAGCACAGATACGCAGTATTTT CASSSQVAASTDTQYF
TRBJ2-5 TRBV28 NA NA TGTGCCAGCAGTCCCAGGGACCGCTACCAAGAGACCCAGTACTTC CASSPRDRYQETQYF
TRBJ1-1 TRBV7-2 few NA TGTGCCAGCAGAATGCGGTCGGGGAACACTGAAGCTTTCTTT CASRMRSGNTEAFF
TRBJ1-5 TRBV4-1 few NA TGCGCCAGCAGCCAAGATTGGGGGGTGTCTCGGCCCCAGCATTTT CASSQDWGVSRPQHF
TRBJ2-1 TRBV12-3/TRBV12-4 few NA TGTGCCAGCAGTCGGGAGAATGAGCAGTTCTTC CASSRENEQFF
TRBJ1-4 TRBV28 many NA TGTGCCAGCAGTCCGACAGGCCCTAATGAAAAACTGTTTTTT CASSPTGPNEKLFF
TRBJ2-7 TRBV20-1 NA NA TGCAGTGCGACTGGGCGGAGCTCCTACGAGCAGTACTTC CSATGRSSYEQYF
TRBJ2-7 TRBV28 NA TRBD2 TGTGCCAGCAGCCATACTACTAGCGGCTCCTACGAGCAGTACTTC CASSHTTSGSYEQYF
TRBJ1-1 TRBV20-1 NA NA TGCAGTGCTAGAGGAGACCTGGCCTCTGAAGCTTTCTTT CSARGDLASEAFF
TRBJ1-3 TRBV4-2 NA TRBD1 TGTGCCAGCAGCCAAGTCGACAGGGGCGACTCTGGAAACACCATATATTTT CASSQVDRGDSGNTIYF
TRBJ1-1 TRBV12-3/TRBV12-4 few NA TGTGCCAGCAGTATGAGTGGCACTGAAGCTTTCTTT CASSMSGTEAFF
TRBJ1-5 TRBV20-1 NA TRBD1 TGCAGTGCTGGCAGGGGGCCGAGTCAGCCCCAGCATTTT CSAGRGPSQPQHF
TRBJ2-2 TRBV2 few TRBD1 TGTGCCAGCAGTTACCGGGACAGGGGGACGAACACCGGGGAGCTGTTTTTT CASSYRDRGTNTGELFF
TRBJ1-2 TRBV2 NA NA TGTGCCAGCAAGAACAGGGCTAACTATGGCTACACCTTC CASKNRANYGYTF
TRBJ1-1 TRBV18 NA NA TGTGCCAGCTCCCCGGACGTGTTCACTGAAGCTTTCTTT CASSPDVFTEAFF
TRBJ1-5 TRBV7-9 many TRBD1 TGTGCCAGCAGCCCGGACAGGGTGTACCAGCCCCAGCATTTT CASSPDRVYQPQHF
TRBJ1-1 TRBV12-3/TRBV12-4 NA TRBD1 TGTGCCAGCAGTTTACGGACAGGGTGGGGCACTGAAGCTTTCTTT CASSLRTGWGTEAFF
TRBJ2-3 TRBV3-1 NA NA TGTGCCAGCAGCCAAGTTCAGGGCGGCACAGATACGCAGTATTTT CASSQVQGGTDTQYF
TRBJ2-1 TRBV12-3/TRBV12-4 NA NA TGTGCCAGCAGTTTAGTGTTGGTCAACAATGAGCAGTTCTTC CASSLVLVNNEQFF